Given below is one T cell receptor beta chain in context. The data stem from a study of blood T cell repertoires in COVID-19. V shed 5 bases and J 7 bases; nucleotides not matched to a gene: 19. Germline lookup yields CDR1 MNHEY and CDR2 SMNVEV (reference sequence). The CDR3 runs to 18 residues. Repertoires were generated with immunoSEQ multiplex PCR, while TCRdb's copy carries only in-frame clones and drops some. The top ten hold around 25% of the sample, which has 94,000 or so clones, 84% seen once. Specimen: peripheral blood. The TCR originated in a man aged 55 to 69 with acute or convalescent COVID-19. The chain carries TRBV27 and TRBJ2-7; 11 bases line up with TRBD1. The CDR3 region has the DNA TGTGCCAGCAGTCGATCCGGGACAGGGGGTTCCCTCCCTAAAGAGCAGTACGTC. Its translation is CASSRSGTGGSLPKEQYV.